One sample yielded the 14 T cell receptor beta chains listed below, sequenced in a study of blood T cell repertoires in COVID-19. Repertoires were generated with immunoSEQ multiplex PCR, while TCRdb's copy carries only in-frame clones and drops some. The data show some 340,000 clones, roughly 90% seen once. Sequencing input: PBMCs or T cells enriched from blood (not recorded which). The origin of the receptors is a woman aged 30 to 39 who had been exposed to COVID-19.

This clone showed up just once. This chain connects TRBV7-2 to TRBJ2-1; 8 nucleotides agree with TRBD1. The trim removed 7 bases at V and 7 bases at J, leaving 9 bases unmatched. Germline V gene lookup returns CDR1 SGHTA and CDR2 FQGNSA. The CDR3 length is 14 residues. CDR3 nucleotide sequence: TGTGCCAGCAATAAAGGACAGGGTCCAAATGAGCAGTTCTTC. Its translation is CASNKGQGPNEQFF.

This clone occurred a few times. The sample contains more than one DNA sequence encoding this CDR3. The chain uses TRBV5-1 and TRBJ1-1; D gene uncertain. The length of the CDR3 is 12 residues. V was clipped by 4 bases and J by 4 bases, with 8 bases between them. Germline CDR1 is SGHRS and CDR2 is YFSETQ. CDR3 DNA sequence: TGCGCCAGCAGCCTCGTCGGCACTGAAGCTTTCTTT. This sequence encodes CASSLVGTEAFF.

The chain couples TRBV5-6 to TRBJ1-3; unclear D gene. V shed 1 base and J shed 0 bases, with 8 bases lying between them. Germline V gene sequence: CDR1 SGHDT, CDR2 YYEEEE. The CDR3 contains 15 residues. CDR3 loop: CASSLRGSSGNTIYF. CDR3 nucleotide sequence: TGTGCCAGCAGCTTGCGTGGCAGCTCTGGAAACACCATATATTTT.

The chain carries TRBV7-9 and TRBJ2-7; maybe TRBD1 (5 bases). Germline V lookup: CDR1 SEHNR, CDR2 FQNEAQ (reference sequence). With 4 bases removed from V and 3 bases from J, the gap between germline ends came to 10 bases. CDR3 length equals 13 residues. For the CDR3, the DNA is TGTGCCAGCAGCTCGGGCAGGGTCTACGAGCAGTACTTC. Protein product: CASSSGRVYEQYF.

The gene calls are TRBV5-5 and TRBJ2-5, with 10 bases matching TRBD1. Looked up from germline, CDR1 is SGHKS and CDR2 is YYEKEE (reference sequence). Unmatched junction bases numbered 3, after V lost 0 bases and J lost 4 bases. The CDR3 spans 15 residues. The CDR3 here is CASSLGQGAGETQYF. The CDR3 nucleotides are TGTGCCAGCAGCTTGGGACAGGGGGCGGGAGAGACCCAGTACTTC.

J is TRBJ2-1 and V is TRBV7-2; 7 positions match TRBD1. The CDR3 covers 14 residues. Trimming cost V 5 bases and J 10 bases; bases outside gene matches: 11. The V gene's germline CDR1 is SGHTA and CDR2 FQGNSA. The CDR3 spells CASSPAPGTAEQFF. CDR3 in DNA: TGTGCCAGCAGCCCCGCCCCCGGGACAGCCGAGCAGTTCTTC.

The chain links TRBV7-9 to TRBJ2-3; 10 bases match TRBD1. The CDR3 contains 15 residues. The germline V gene has CDR1 SEHNR and CDR2 FQNEAQ (reference sequence). Unmatched junction bases numbered 7, after V lost 7 bases and J lost 3 bases. Written as DNA, the CDR3 is TGTGCCAGCACGCGACAGGGGGCGTCGACAGATACGCAGTATTTT. As protein: CASTRQGASTDTQYF.

This rearrangement joins TRBV16 to TRBJ1-5, with D perhaps matching TRBD1 (5 bases). From germline, CDR1 is KGHSY and CDR2 FQNENV. The V end lost 4 bases, the J end lost 4 bases, and 14 bases lay between the germline ends. The CDR3 spans 15 residues. CDR3 bases: TGTGCCAGCAGCCCCTCTGGCAGGGCAAATCAGCCCCAGCATTTT. Amino acid sequence: CASSPSGRANQPQHF.

This rearrangement joins TRBV7-2 to TRBJ1-3; D gene unclear. V was cut by 5 bases and J by 2 bases, with 16 bases left in between. Germline V gives CDR1 SGHTA, CDR2 FQGNSA. The CDR3 spans 16 residues. The CDR3 loop reads CASSTRRGDTGNTIYF. As DNA, the CDR3 is TGTGCCAGCAGCACCCGACGGGGAGATACTGGAAACACCATATATTTT.

The gene calls are TRBV5-1 and TRBJ1-3; D is undetermined. Looked up from germline, CDR1 is SGHRS and CDR2 is YFSETQ. CDR3 length: 15 amino acids. With 2 bases removed from V and 0 bases from J, the gap between germline ends came to 9 bases. CDR3 sequence (DNA): TGCGCCAGCAGCTTAGACACTTACTCTGGAAACACCATATATTTT. It is translated as CASSLDTYSGNTIYF.

The chain is built from TRBV10-3 and TRBJ2-7; possible D gene TRBD1, 5 bases. This CDR3 region has 17 residues. Germline values: CDR1 ENHRY, CDR2 SYGVKD. V was clipped by 0 bases and J by 5 bases, with 20 bases between them. The CDR3 loop is CAISESQMSGNANEQYF. In nucleotides, the CDR3 is TGTGCCATCAGTGAGTCCCAAATGTCAGGGAATGCCAACGAGCAGTACTTC.

V usage is TRBV7-2 and J usage is TRBJ1-1; no definite D call. The germline gives CDR1 SGHTA, CDR2 FQGNSA. The CDR3 is 15 residues long. V was trimmed by 8 bases and J by 1 base, leaving 17 bases between them. DNA for the CDR3: TGTGCCAGCGCCAGCGGGATCTGGGCGAACACTGAAGCTTTCTTT. This sequence encodes CASASGIWANTEAFF.

The chain is built from TRBV6-5 and TRBJ2-7; 10 nucleotides agree with TRBD1. V trimming: 6 bases; J trimming: 1 base; junction bases outside the gene matches: 6. Germline CDR1 reads MNHEY; CDR2 reads SVGAGI. CDR3 length equals 15 residues. The DNA for the CDR3 is TGTGCCAGCAGGAGACCGGGACAGGGGTCCTACGAGCAGTACTTC. This codes for CASRRPGQGSYEQYF.

For the CDR3, the DNA is TGTGCCAGCAGCTTAGAACCAGGGGCGGCCGAGCAGTACTTC. Translation: CASSLEPGAAEQYF. The chain has TRBV11-2 and TRBJ2-7, with TRBD1 as a possible D gene (6 bases). V was trimmed by 0 bases and J by 6 bases, leaving 12 bases between them. Germline V gene data show CDR1 as SGHAT and CDR2 as FQNNGV. The CDR3 loop spans 14 amino acids.